The 3 T cell receptor beta chains in this list originate from one sample, sequenced in a study of blood T cell repertoires in COVID-19. The method was immunoSEQ multiplex PCR; TCRdb's version includes in-frame clones alone and lacks a portion of them. The sample yields about 380,000 clones, less than 90% seen once. Sequencing was carried out using PBMCs or T cells enriched from blood (not recorded which). These receptors all stem from a woman in her twenties or thirties who had recovered from COVID-19.

This rearrangement joins TRBV30 to TRBJ1-2; no reliable D call. This CDR3 has 13 amino acids. Between the trimmed V and J ends, which lost 4 bases and 0 bases, there was a span of 9 bases. CDR1 is GTSNPN and CDR2 is SVGIG in the germline V gene (reference sequence). The CDR3 nucleotides are TGTGCCTGGACTTTGGACTCTAACTATGGCTACACCTTC. Encoded protein: CAWTLDSNYGYTF. The variable domain in full, with the rest retrieved from reference TRBV30 and TRBJ1-2, is SQTIHQWPATLVQPVGSPLSLECTVEGTSNPNLYWYRQAAGRGLQLLFYSVGIGQISSEVPQNLSASRPQDRQFILSSKKLLLSDSGFYLCAWTLDSNYGYTFGSGTRLTVV.

V gene TRBV6-6 combines with J gene TRBJ1-2, with 10 bases lining up with TRBD1. V gave up 2 bases and J gave up 4 bases; unmatched junction bases: 1. Germline V gives CDR1 MNHNY, CDR2 SVGAGI (reference sequence). The CDR3 runs 14 residues. This CDR3 reads CASSYGQGGYGYTF. CDR3 sequence (DNA): TGTGCCAGCAGTTACGGACAGGGGGGCTATGGCTACACCTTC.

The chain has TRBV7-2 and TRBJ2-7; TRBD1 might be the D (6 bases). CDR3 length equals 15 residues. V lost 5 bases and J 4 bases, leaving 18 bases between the germline ends. Germline CDR1 is SGHTA and CDR2 is FQGNSA. The CDR3: CASSRTVSAGYEQYF. The CDR3 nucleotides are TGTGCCAGCAGCCGGACAGTTTCTGCTGGATACGAGCAGTACTTC.